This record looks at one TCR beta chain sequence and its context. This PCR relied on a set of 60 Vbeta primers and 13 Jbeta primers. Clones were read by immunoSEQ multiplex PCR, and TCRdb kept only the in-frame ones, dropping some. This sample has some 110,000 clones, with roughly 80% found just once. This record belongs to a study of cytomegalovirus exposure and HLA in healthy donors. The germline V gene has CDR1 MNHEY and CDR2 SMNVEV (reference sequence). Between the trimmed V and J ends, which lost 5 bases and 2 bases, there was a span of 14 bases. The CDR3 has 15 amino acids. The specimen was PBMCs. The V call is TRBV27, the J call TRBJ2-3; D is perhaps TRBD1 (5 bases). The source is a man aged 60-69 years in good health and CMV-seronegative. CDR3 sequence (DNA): TGTGCCAGCAGTCTCCAGTTGACAGCCACAGATACGCAGTATTTT. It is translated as CASSLQLTATDTQYF.